This T cell receptor beta chain was captured in a study of neoadjuvant anti-PD-1 for oral cavity cancer. Study-level results: Each response group had just a few patients in TCR analyses.

Noted time point: after neoadjuvant nivolumab, at surgical resection. Repertoires were generated with immunoSEQ multiplex PCR, while TCRdb's copy carries only in-frame clones and drops some. This sample yields over 13,000 clones, of which approximately 73% are seen a single time; 2.8% belongs to the top ten. Trimming shortened V by 7 bases and J by 3 bases, and 13 bases separated the two germline ends. CDR3 length: 13 amino acids. Per germline, CDR1 MNHEY and CDR2 SVGAGI. Only a few counts were recorded for this clone. Its cognate antigen is unknown. V gene TRBV6-5 combines with J gene TRBJ2-7, with D possibly matching TRBD2 (5 bases). The input for sequencing was PBMCs, taken after nivolumab (anti-PD-1) treatment. This TCR derives from a person between 35 and 79 years old with oral cavity squamous cell carcinoma. The CDR3 DNA is TGTGCCAGCAAGGGAGTCGCGCGCTACGAGCAGTACTTC. Residues: CASKGVARYEQYF.